This T cell receptor (beta chain) came from a study of cytomegalovirus exposure and HLA in healthy donors. General study points: Overall, around 160 TCR beta chains were annotated as cytomegalovirus-associated. Usually a TCR sequence was rare, but some public TCRs were found in many donors.

Per the germline V gene, CDR1 is MGHRA and CDR2 is YSYEKL. V was trimmed by 1 base and J by 0 bases, leaving 10 bases between them. The CDR3 is 16 amino acids. This clone turned up a few times. Its antigen remains unidentified. Using immunoSEQ multiplex PCR, the repertoire was profiled, and TCRdb retains in-frame clones only, with some absent. This table has about 44,000 clones, approximately 93% appearing once. J is TRBJ2-1 and V is TRBV4-1; D remains unclear. The TCR originated in a woman aged 18-30 years in good health and CMV-seronegative. The sequencing input was PBMCs. The CDR3 DNA is TGCGCCAGCAGCCAAGTAGACATGATCTCCTACAATGAGCAGTTCTTC. It translates to CASSQVDMISYNEQFF.